This T cell receptor beta chain was captured in a study of prognosis after radiotherapy for stage I lung cancer. Study information: There were roughly 15 patients with newly diagnosed primary stage I lung tumors and a handful of patients with oligometastatic NSCLC after surgical resection of the primary tumor. SBRT spanned 3 to 5 fractions, reaching a biologically effective dose of at least 100 Gy.

This CDR3 contains 13 residues. From germline, CDR1 is KGHSH and CDR2 LQKENI. Deletions cut 3 bases from V and 5 bases from J, with 10 bases between. Amplification of TCR beta CDR3 from genomic DNA used two-round multiplex PCR. Primers targeting each individual TRBV and TRBJ gene were applied in first-round PCR. In TCRdb, the multiplex PCR reads were re-called with MiXCR into one record per CDR3 protein. The repertoire holds about 14,000 distinct CDR3 sequences, roughly 31% seen once, with 25% to 35% in the top ten. The material was PBMCs, obtained before or after stereotactic body radiation therapy (not recorded which). The origin of this receptor is a donor over 45 with non-small cell lung cancer. The chain links TRBV18 to TRBJ1-1; TRBD1 is a possible D gene (6 bases). The CDR3, as DNA: TGTGCCAGCTCACCCGGGGGGCGAACTGAAGCTTTCTTT. Encoded protein: CASSPGGRTEAFF.